These 21 T cell receptor beta chains originate from one sample sequenced in a study of blood T cell repertoires in COVID-19. The data were produced by immunoSEQ multiplex PCR, yet TCRdb's version contains in-frame clones alone and is incomplete. This table holds 250,000 to 300,000 clones, 88% found once. Sequencing used peripheral blood. All receptors come from a woman younger than 45 with acute or convalescent COVID-19.

The chain carries TRBV5-6 and TRBJ1-2, with 11 bases aligning to TRBD1. V shed 4 bases and J 7 bases; nucleotides not matched to a gene: 9. CDR3 length: 15 residues. Germline CDR1 reads SGHDT; CDR2 reads YYEEEE. The CDR3 is CASSPIRDRGSGYTF. CDR3 nucleotides: TGTGCCAGCAGCCCGATCCGGGACAGGGGGTCTGGCTACACCTTC.

The chain is built from TRBV4-2 and TRBJ2-3, with D possibly matching TRBD1 (6 bases). The germline gives CDR1 LGHNA, CDR2 YNFKEQ. This CDR3 region has 13 residues. V was clipped by 4 bases and J by 5 bases, with 10 bases between them. This CDR3 is CASSPGQKDTQYF. The CDR3 nucleotides read TGTGCCAGCAGCCCAGGACAGAAAGATACGCAGTATTTT.

A note on this clone: The sample contains more than one DNA sequence encoding this CDR3. The chain has TRBV19 and TRBJ2-7; 10 bases are a match to TRBD1. V trimming: 3 bases; J trimming: 2 bases; junction bases outside the gene matches: 1. CDR1 and CDR2 from the germline V gene are LNHDA and SQIVND (reference sequence). The CDR3 loop spans 14 amino acids. CDR3 region: CASSIGTGAYEQYF. CDR3 nucleotide sequence: TGTGCCAGTAGTATTGGGACAGGGGCCTACGAGCAGTACTTC.

The gene calls are TRBV28 and TRBJ2-7; the match to TRBD2 covers 7 bases. Germline CDR1 is MDHEN and CDR2 is SYDVKM. Losses at the gene ends were 1 base for V and 1 base for J; bases not matched to a gene: 7. This CDR3 is built from 16 residues. In DNA form, the CDR3 reads TGTGCCAGCAGTTTATTGGGCGGCGGGGGTTCCTACGAGCAGTACTTC. Encoded protein: CASSLLGGGGSYEQYF.

This clone was picked up a small number of times. The J gene is TRBJ2-1, the V gene TRBV3-1 (or the pseudogene TRBV3-2); the D gene is possibly TRBD2 (5 bases). The CDR3 covers 12 residues. CDR1 and CDR2 (germline): LGHDT, YNNKEL (reference sequence). V dropped 4 bases and J dropped 9 bases, with 10 bases sitting between them. The CDR3 DNA reads as TGTGCCAGCAGCCTAGATGCGGGTGAGCAGTTCTTC. Encoded protein: CASSLDAGEQFF.

V and J are TRBV28 and TRBJ1-1; tentatively, D is TRBD1 (6 bases). Trimming stripped 11 bases from V and 0 bases from J, with 10 bases between. The CDR3 covers 12 residues. Germline lookup yields CDR1 MDHEN and CDR2 SYDVKM. In DNA form, the CDR3 reads TGTGCCGCAGGGGTTATGAACACTGAAGCTTTCTTT. It translates to CAAGVMNTEAFF.

This sequence joins TRBV6-5 and TRBJ1-5; no firm D call. Germline V gene sequence: CDR1 MNHEY, CDR2 SVGAGI. Trimming took 7 bases from V and 5 from J, leaving 12 bases between them. The CDR3 length is 13 residues. Here the CDR3 DNA reads TGTGCCAGCACTCTCACCATAGATCAGCCCCAGCATTTT. Protein sequence: CASTLTIDQPQHF.

This chain connects TRBV24-1 to TRBJ2-4; TRBD1 might be the D (5 bases). Germline CDR1 KGHDR, CDR2 SFDVKD. This CDR3 region has 14 residues. V was clipped by 1 base and J by 8 bases, with 11 bases between them. DNA of the CDR3: TGTGCCACCAGTGATTTCTCAGGGTGGGACATTCAGTACTTC. It yields the protein CATSDFSGWDIQYF.

This clone was seen more than once but under ten times. The chain links TRBV14 to TRBJ2-1, with 9 bases matching TRBD2. This CDR3 has 16 amino acids. The V and J ends lost 2 bases and 4 bases, in that order; junction bases with no gene match: 6. Germline CDR1 reads SGHDN; CDR2 reads FVKESK. The CDR3 region has the DNA TGTGCCAGCAGCCAACTTAGCGGGAGTGTTTACAATGAGCAGTTCTTC. Protein sequence: CASSQLSGSVYNEQFF.

The chain combines TRBV14 with TRBJ1-1, with 7 bases aligning to TRBD1. Germline V CDR1 and CDR2: SGHDN, FVKESK. This CDR3 region has 17 residues. V lost 1 base to trimming and J lost 0 bases; unmatched junction nucleotides: 8. For the CDR3, the DNA is TGTGCCAGCAGCCAAGGACAGGGAACTACCATGAACACTGAAGCTTTCTTT. Translating gives CASSQGQGTTMNTEAFF. Complete variable domain (other parts from reference TRBV14 and TRBJ1-1): EAGVTQFPSHSVIEKGQTVTLRCDPISGHDNLYWYRRVMGKEIKFLLHFVKESKQDESGMPNNRFLAERTGGTYSTLKVQPAELEDSGVYFCASSQGQGTTMNTEAFFGQGTRLTVV.

The chain uses TRBV3-1 (or the pseudogene TRBV3-2) and TRBJ2-7, with 7 bases matching TRBD2. This CDR3 contains 15 residues. Looked up from germline, CDR1 is LGHDT and CDR2 is YNNKEL (reference sequence). The trim removed 1 base at V and 2 bases at J, leaving 5 bases unmatched. CDR3 sequence reads: CASSQGASGTYEQYF. DNA for the CDR3: TGTGCCAGCAGCCAAGGGGCTAGCGGAACCTACGAGCAGTACTTC.

V gene TRBV21-1 combines with J gene TRBJ2-3; the table's D call of TRBD1 was not tested on the DNA. TRBV21-1 is a known pseudogene. The CDR3 covers 14 residues. Here the CDR3 reads CASSMGTAQDTQYF. The CDR3 DNA follows: TGTGCCAGCAGCATGGGGACAGCACAAGATACGCAGTATTTT.

The V and J genes are TRBV5-5 and TRBJ2-7, with 7 bases identical to TRBD1. J gave up 5 bases and V 2 bases, and 13 bases lay outside the gene matches. The CDR3 has 16 residues. Germline V gives CDR1 SGHKS, CDR2 YYEKEE (reference sequence). Written as DNA, the CDR3 is TGTGCCAGCAGCTTTTCCCCGACAGGGCGGGTCAACGAGCAGTACTTC. It encodes CASSFSPTGRVNEQYF.

The CDR3 nucleotides are TGTGCCAGCAGTCAAATTACGGGCGGGAATGGGCACAATGAGCAGTTCTTC. It codes for CASSQITGGNGHNEQFF. V and J are TRBV11-3 and TRBJ2-1; possibly TRBD2 for D (6 bases). Germline CDR1 and CDR2: SGHNT and YENEEA. The V end lost 6 bases, the J end lost 5 bases, and 23 bases lay between the germline ends. This CDR3 region has 17 residues.

The chain uses TRBV6-5 and TRBJ2-5, with D perhaps TRBD1 (5 bases). The V end was cut by 7 bases, the J end by 1 base, with 16 bases between. CDR3 length: 15 residues. In germline, CDR1 is MNHEY, CDR2 SVGAGI. The CDR3 DNA reads as TGTGCCAGCACCGCAGGGTGGGGCATCCAAGAGACCCAGTACTTC. Translating gives CASTAGWGIQETQYF.

CDR3: CASSHNGETQYF. CDR3 in DNA: TGTGCCAGCAGCCATAACGGGGAGACCCAGTACTTC. The rearrangement links TRBV7-9 to TRBJ2-5; D unclear. From germline, CDR1 is SEHNR and CDR2 FQNEAQ (reference sequence). This CDR3 contains 12 residues. V was pared by 5 bases and J by 5 bases, with 9 bases between.

V gene TRBV5-6 combines with J gene TRBJ2-1, with 13 bases fitting TRBD2. The CDR3 spans 17 residues. Trimming cost V 2 bases and J 4 bases; bases outside gene matches: 6. Germline V gives CDR1 SGHDT, CDR2 YYEEEE. The CDR3 coding sequence is TGTGCCAGCAGCTTACCGGGACTAGCGGGATTTTACAATGAGCAGTTCTTC. Its translation is CASSLPGLAGFYNEQFF.

This rearrangement joins TRBV9 to TRBJ1-5; a weak D match, TRBD1 (5 bases). The CDR3 loop spans 15 amino acids. In germline, CDR1 is SGDLS, CDR2 YYNGEE. V was pared by 4 bases and J by 6 bases, with 17 bases between. In DNA, the CDR3 is TGTGCCAGCAGCCCCGGCGGTGGGGGGAGTCAGCCCCAGCATTTT. Encoded protein: CASSPGGGGSQPQHF.

CDR3: CASSYHSYREEQYF. CDR3 in DNA: TGCGCCAGCAGCTACCACAGTTATCGGGAGGAGCAGTACTTC. V and J are TRBV4-3 and TRBJ2-7; a weak D match, TRBD2 (6 bases). CDR3 length equals 14 residues. Trimming shortened V by 5 bases and J by 7 bases, and 18 bases separated the two germline ends. Germline V gene lookup returns CDR1 LGHNA and CDR2 YSLEER.

The V and J genes are TRBV1 and TRBJ2-3; the table's D call TRBD2 went unverified against the DNA. TRBV1 is described as a pseudogene. This CDR3 contains 22 residues. CDR3 nucleotides: TGCACCAGCAGCCAAGGAAGGGGACCGAGACTAGCGGGAACTTTCAGGCCAGATACGCAGTATTTT. Translated: CTSSQGRGPRLAGTFRPDTQYF.

J is TRBJ1-2 and V is TRBV29-1; the match to TRBD1 covers 9 bases. The CDR3 is 16 amino acids. Germline CDR1 reads SQVTM; CDR2 reads ANQGSEA. J gave up 8 bases and V 3 bases, and 16 bases lay outside the gene matches. The CDR3 sequence is CSVDRYSTGGNLGYTF. CDR3 sequence (DNA): TGCAGCGTTGACCGCTACTCGACAGGGGGAAATTTGGGCTACACCTTC.